The present TCR beta chain was sequenced within a study of cytomegalovirus exposure and HLA in healthy donors. The PCR employed 60 Vbeta primers together with 13 Jbeta primers. Method: immunoSEQ multiplex PCR; TCRdb's copy keeps in-frame clones and lacks some. Of around 150,000 clones listed, about four fifths are singletons. Deletions cut 1 base from V and 1 base from J, with 5 bases between. The length of the CDR3 is 13 residues. Germline V gene lookup returns CDR1 SGHTS and CDR2 YDEGEE. Overall study results and limits: Cytomegalovirus-associated TCR beta chains were listed, numbering some 180. Productive status was seen about 87% or about 30% of the time for most TCR beta V segments in an earlier analysis.

Regarding this clone: What it binds is not known.

Each donor was healthy, and each was a bone marrow donor. The chain uses TRBV5-8 and TRBJ1-1; no clear D. Specimen: PBMCs. The sequence came from a male donor in good health and CMV-seronegative. The CDR3 DNA reads TGTGCCAGCAGCTTGACATCGAACACTGAAGCTTTCTTT. Amino acids: CASSLTSNTEAFF.